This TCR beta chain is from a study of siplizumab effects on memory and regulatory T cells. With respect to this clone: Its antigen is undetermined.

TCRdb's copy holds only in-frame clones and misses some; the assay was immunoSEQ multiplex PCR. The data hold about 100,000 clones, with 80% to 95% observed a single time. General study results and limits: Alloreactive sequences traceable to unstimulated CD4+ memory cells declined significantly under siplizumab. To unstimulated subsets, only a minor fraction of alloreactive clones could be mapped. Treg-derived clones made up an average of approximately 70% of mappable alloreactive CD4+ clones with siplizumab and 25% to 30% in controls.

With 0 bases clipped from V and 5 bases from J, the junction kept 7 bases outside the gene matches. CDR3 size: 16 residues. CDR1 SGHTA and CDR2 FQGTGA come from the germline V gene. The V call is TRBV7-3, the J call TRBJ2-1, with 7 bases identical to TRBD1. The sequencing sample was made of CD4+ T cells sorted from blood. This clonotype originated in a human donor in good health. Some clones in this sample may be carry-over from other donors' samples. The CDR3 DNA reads TGTGCCAGCAGCTTAACGTCTGGACAGGTTAACAATGAGCAGTTCTTC. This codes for CASSLTSGQVNNEQFF.